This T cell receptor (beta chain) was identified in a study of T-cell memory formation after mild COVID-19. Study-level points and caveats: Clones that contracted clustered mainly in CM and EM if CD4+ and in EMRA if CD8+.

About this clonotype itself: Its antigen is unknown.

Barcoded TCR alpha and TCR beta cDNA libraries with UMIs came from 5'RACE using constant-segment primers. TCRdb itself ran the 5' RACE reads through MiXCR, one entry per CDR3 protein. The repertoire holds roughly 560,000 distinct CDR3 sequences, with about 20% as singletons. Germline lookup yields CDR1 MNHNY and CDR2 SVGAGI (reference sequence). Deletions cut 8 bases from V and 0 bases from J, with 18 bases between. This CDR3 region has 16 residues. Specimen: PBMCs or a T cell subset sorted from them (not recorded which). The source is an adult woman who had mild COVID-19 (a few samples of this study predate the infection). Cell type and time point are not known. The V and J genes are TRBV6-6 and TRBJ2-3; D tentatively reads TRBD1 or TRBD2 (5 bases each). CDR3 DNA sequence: TGTGCCAGCCTCGAACGACAGCGGTCTAGCACAGATACGCAGTATTTT. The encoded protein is CASLERQRSSTDTQYF.